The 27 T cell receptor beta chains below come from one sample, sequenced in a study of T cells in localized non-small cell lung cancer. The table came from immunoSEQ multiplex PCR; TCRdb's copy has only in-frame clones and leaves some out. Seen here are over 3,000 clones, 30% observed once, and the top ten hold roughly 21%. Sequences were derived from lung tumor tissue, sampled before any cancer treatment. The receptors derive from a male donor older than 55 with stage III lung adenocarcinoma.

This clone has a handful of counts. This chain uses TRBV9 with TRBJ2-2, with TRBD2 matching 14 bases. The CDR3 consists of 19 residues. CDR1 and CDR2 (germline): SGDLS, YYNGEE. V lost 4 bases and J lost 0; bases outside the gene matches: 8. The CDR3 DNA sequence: TGTGCCAGCAGCCTGGGACTAGCGGGGGCCTCGGCGAACACCGGGGAGCTGTTTTTT. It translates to CASSLGLAGASANTGELFF.

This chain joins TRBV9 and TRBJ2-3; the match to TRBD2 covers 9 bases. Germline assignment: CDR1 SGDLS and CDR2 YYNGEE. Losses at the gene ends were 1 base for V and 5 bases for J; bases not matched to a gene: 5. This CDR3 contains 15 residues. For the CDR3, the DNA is TGTGCCAGCAGCGTATGGCGGGGGGGCGGAGATACGCAGTATTTT. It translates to CASSVWRGGGDTQYF.

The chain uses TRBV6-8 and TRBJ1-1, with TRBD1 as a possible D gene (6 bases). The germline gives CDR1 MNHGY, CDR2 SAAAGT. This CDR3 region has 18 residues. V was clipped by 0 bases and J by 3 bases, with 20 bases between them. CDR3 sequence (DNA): TGTGCCAGCAGTTACTCGGCAGGGGACCGGAGACATCACACTGAAGCTTTCTTT. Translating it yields CASSYSAGDRRHHTEAFF.

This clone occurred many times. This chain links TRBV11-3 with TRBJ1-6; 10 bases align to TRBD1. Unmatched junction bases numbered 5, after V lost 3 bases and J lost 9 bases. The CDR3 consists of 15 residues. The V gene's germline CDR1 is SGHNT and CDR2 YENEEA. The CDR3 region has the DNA TGTGCCAGCAGCTTCCTCGGACAGGGGGGTTCACCCCTCCACTTT. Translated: CASSFLGQGGSPLHF.

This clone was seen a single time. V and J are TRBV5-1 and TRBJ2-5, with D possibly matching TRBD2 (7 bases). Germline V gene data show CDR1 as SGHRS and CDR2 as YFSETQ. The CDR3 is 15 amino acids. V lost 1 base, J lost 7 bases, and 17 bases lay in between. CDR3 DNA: TGCGCCAGCAGCTTGATGGGGGGGCCGGATGGGACCCAGTACTTC. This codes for CASSLMGGPDGTQYF.

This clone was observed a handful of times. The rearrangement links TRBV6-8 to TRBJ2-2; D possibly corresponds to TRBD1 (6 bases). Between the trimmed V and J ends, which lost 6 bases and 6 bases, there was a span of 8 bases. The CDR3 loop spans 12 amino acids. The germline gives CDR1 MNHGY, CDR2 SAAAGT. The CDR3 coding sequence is TGTGCCAGCAGCTGGGGGCCCGGGGAGCTGTTTTTT. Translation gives CASSWGPGELFF.

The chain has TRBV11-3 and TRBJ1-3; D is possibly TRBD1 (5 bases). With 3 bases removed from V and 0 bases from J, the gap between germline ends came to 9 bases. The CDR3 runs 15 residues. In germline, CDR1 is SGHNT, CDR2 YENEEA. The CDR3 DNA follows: TGTGCCAGCAGCTTGGGGGGTTCCTCTGGAAACACCATATATTTT. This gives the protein CASSLGGSSGNTIYF.

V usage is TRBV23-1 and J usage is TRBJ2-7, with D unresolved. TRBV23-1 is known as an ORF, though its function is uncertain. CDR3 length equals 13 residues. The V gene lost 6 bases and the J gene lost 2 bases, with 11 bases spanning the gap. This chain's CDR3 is CASSLERAYEQYF. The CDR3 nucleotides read TGCGCCAGCAGCTTGGAAAGGGCCTACGAGCAGTACTTC.

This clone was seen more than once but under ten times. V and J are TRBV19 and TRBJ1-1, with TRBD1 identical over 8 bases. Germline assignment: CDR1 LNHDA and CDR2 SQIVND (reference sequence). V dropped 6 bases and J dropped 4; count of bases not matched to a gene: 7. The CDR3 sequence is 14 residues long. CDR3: CASSLTGVLTEAFF. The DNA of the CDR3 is TGTGCCAGTAGCCTGACAGGGGTCCTCACTGAAGCTTTCTTT.

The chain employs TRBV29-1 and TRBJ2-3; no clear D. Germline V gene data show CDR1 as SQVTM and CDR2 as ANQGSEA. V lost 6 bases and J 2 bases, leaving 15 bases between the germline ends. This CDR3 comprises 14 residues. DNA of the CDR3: TGCAGCGTCGCCGGAGCCGTCTCCACAGATACGCAGTATTTT. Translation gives CSVAGAVSTDTQYF.

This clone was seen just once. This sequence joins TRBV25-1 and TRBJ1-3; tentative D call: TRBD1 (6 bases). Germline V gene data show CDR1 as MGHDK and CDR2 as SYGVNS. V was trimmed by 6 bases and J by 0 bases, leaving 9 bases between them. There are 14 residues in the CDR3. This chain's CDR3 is CASSGQYSGNTIYF. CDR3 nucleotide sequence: TGTGCCAGCAGCGGACAGTACTCTGGAAACACCATATATTTT.

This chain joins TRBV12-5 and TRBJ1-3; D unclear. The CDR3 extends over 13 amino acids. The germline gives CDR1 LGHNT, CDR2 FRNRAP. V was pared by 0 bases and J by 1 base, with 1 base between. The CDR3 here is CASGLVSGNTIYF. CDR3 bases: TGTGCTAGTGGTTTGGTTTCTGGAAACACCATATATTTT.

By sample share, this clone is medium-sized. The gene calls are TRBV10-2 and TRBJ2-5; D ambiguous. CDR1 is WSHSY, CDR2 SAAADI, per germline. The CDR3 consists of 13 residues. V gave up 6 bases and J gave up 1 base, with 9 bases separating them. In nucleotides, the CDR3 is TGCGCCAGCAGCTTGGGGTCCCAAGAGACCCAGTACTTC. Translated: CASSLGSQETQYF.

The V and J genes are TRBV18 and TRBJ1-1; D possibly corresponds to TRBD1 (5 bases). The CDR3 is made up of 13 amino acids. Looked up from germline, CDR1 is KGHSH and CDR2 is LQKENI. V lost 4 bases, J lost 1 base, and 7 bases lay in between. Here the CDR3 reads CASSRQRNTEAFF. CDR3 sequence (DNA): TGTGCCAGCTCACGACAGAGGAACACTGAAGCTTTCTTT.

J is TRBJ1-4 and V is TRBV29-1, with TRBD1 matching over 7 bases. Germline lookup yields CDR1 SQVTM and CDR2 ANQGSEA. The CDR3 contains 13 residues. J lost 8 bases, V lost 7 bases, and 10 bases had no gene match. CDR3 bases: TGCAGCGCACGGGAGGGGGCGAAGGAAAAACTGTTTTTT. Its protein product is CSAREGAKEKLFF.

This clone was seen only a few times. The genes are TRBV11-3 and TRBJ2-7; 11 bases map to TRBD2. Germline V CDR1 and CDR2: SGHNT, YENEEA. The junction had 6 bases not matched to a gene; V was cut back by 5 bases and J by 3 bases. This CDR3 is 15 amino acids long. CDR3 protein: CASSPLAGGLYEQYF. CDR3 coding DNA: TGTGCCAGCAGCCCTTTAGCGGGGGGGCTCTACGAGCAGTACTTC. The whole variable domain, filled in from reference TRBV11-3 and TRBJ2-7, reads EAGVVQSPRYKIIEKKQPVAFWCNPISGHNTLYWYLQNLGQGPELLIRYENEEAVDDSQLPKDRFSAERLKGVDSTLKIQPAELGDSAVYLCASSPLAGGLYEQYFGPGTRLTVT.

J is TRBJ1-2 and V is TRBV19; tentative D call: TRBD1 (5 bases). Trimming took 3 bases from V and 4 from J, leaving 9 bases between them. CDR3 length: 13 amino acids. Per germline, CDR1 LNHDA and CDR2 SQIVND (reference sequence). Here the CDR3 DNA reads TGTGCCAGTAGTATCAGGGATTCCTATGGCTACACCTTC. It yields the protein CASSIRDSYGYTF.

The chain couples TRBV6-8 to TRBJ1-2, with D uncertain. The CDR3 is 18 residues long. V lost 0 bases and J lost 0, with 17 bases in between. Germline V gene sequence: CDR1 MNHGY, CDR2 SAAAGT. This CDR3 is CASSYSPWALGPNYGYTF. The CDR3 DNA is TGTGCCAGCAGTTACTCGCCGTGGGCCCTGGGTCCTAACTATGGCTACACCTTC.

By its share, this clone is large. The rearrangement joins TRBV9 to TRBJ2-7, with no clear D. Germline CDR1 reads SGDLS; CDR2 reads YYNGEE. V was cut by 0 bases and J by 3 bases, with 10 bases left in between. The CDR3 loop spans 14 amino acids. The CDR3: CASSVGLGNYEQYF. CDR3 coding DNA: TGTGCCAGCAGCGTAGGTCTAGGGAACTACGAGCAGTACTTC. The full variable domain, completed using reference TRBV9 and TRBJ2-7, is DSGVTQTPKHLITATGQRVTLRCSPRSGDLSVYWYQQSLDQGLQFLIQYYNGEERAKGNILERFSAQQFPDLHSELNLSSLELGDSALYFCASSVGLGNYEQYFGPGTRLTVT.

The DNA for the CDR3 is TGTGCCAGCAGCTTAAGCAGGCTTGGGGATGAAGCTTTCTTT. It translates to CASSLSRLGDEAFF. J is TRBJ1-1 and V is TRBV11-3; D gene ambiguous. The CDR3 length is 14 residues. The germline V gene encodes CDR1 SGHNT and CDR2 YENEEA. V was trimmed by 2 bases and J by 7 bases, leaving 14 bases between them.

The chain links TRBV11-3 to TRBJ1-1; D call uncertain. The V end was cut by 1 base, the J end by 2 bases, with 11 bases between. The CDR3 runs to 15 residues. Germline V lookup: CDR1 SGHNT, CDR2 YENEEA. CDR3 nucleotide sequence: TGTGCCAGCAGCTTAGTGCACGGGCGTAACACTGAAGCTTTCTTT. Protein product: CASSLVHGRNTEAFF. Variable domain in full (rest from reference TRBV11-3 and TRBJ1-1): EAGVVQSPRYKIIEKKQPVAFWCNPISGHNTLYWYLQNLGQGPELLIRYENEEAVDDSQLPKDRFSAERLKGVDSTLKIQPAELGDSAVYLCASSLVHGRNTEAFFGQGTRLTVV.

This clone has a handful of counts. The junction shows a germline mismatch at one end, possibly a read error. The CDR3 coding sequence is TGTGCCAGCAGCTCCGATGTCACAGGGGCTTTCTATCACTTT. Translated: CASSSDVTGAFYHF. The chain carries TRBV11-3 and TRBJ1-1; TRBD1 matches at 7 bases. CDR1 and CDR2 from the germline V gene are SGHNT and YENEEA. This CDR3 comprises 14 residues.

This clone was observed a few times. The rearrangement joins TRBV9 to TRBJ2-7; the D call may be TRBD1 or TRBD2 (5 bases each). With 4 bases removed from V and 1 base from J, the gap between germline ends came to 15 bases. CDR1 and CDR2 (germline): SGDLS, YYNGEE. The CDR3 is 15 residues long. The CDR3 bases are TGTGCCAGCAGCCCTCTGGGGACCGAGTCCTACGAGCAGTACTTC. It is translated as CASSPLGTESYEQYF. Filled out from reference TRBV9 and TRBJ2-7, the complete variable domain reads DSGVTQTPKHLITATGQRVTLRCSPRSGDLSVYWYQQSLDQGLQFLIQYYNGEERAKGNILERFSAQQFPDLHSELNLSSLELGDSALYFCASSPLGTESYEQYFGPGTRLTVT.

The chain's CDR3 is CASSLDRERHNEQFF. CDR3 sequence (DNA): TGTGCCAGCAGCTTAGACAGAGAGAGGCACAATGAGCAGTTCTTC. This chain joins TRBV11-3 and TRBJ2-1; D remains unclear. In germline, CDR1 is SGHNT, CDR2 YENEEA. The ends were cut back, 0 bases at V and 5 bases at J, with 11 bases in the middle. This CDR3 is 15 amino acids long.

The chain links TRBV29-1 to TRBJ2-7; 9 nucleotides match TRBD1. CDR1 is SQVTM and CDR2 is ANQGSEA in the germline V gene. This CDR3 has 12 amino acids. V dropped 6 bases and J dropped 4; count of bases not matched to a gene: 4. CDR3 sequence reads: CSVLTGGYEQYF. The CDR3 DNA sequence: TGCAGCGTCCTGACAGGGGGGTACGAGCAGTACTTC.

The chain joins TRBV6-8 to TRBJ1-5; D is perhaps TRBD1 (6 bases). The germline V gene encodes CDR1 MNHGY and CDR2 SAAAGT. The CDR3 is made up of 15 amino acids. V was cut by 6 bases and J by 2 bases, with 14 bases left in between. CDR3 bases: TGTGCCAGCAGAAGAGGGGGTTTACGCAATCAGCCCCAGCATTTT. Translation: CASRRGGLRNQPQHF.

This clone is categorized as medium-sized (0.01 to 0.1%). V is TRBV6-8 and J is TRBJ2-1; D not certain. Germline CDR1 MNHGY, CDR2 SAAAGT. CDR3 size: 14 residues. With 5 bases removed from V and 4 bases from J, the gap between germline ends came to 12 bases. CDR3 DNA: TGTGCCAGCAGTGACTTCGGGCCTTACAATGAGCAGTTCTTC. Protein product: CASSDFGPYNEQFF.